This TCR beta chain was captured in a study of T cells in Graves' hyperthyroidism and ophthalmopathy. This clonotype came up a few times. Its antigen is unidentified. Amplification of TCR beta CDR3 regions used RNA as the template. TCR CDR3 underwent first-round RT-PCR with the HTBI primer set. Each CDR3 protein gets one entry after TCRdb re-called the multiplex PCR reads with MiXCR. The repertoire includes approximately 210,000 distinct CDR3 sequences, about a sixth of them detected once, and around 50% sits in the top ten. Diagnosis of hyperthyroidism was new in patients aged 18 to 65, and its duration was under 2 months. Cells are PBMCs isolated from over 7.5 ml of fresh blood. Findings and caveats of the study: Most thyroid clonotypes with frequency above 0.001 were detected in blood. The model's output predicted ophthalmopathy at a median of around 6.9 months prior to onset.

V was clipped by 5 bases and J by 0 bases, with 12 bases between them. The germline gives CDR1 MNHEY, CDR2 SMNVEV (reference sequence). The CDR3 is 15 amino acids. The specimen sequenced was blood. This TCR came from a man in his fifties or sixties with Graves' hyperthyroidism. The rearrangement uses TRBV27 and TRBJ2-3; D remains ambiguous. The CDR3 is CASSHQNFSTDTQYF. As DNA, the CDR3 is TGTGCCAGCAGTCACCAGAACTTTAGCACAGATACGCAGTATTTT.